This paragraph covers one T cell receptor (beta chain) sequence. The antigen remains undetermined. Sequencing was performed with immunoSEQ multiplex PCR; in TCRdb, only in-frame clones are kept and a portion is missing. The table lists approximately 52,000 clones, nearly 90% of them singletons. The sample comes from a study of memory CD8 T cells in hepatitis C reinfection. Study-wide context: A couple of donors resolved primary infection, then developed chronic reinfection. A positive HCV RNA test after two negatives ≥60 days apart defined reinfection.

The time point denotes: pre-reinfection, 55 to 20 weeks before reinfection detection. Sorted cells were sequenced directly ex vivo without any in vitro expansion. Total naive CD8 T cells were sorted as viable CD3+ CD8+ CD45RO- cells from a couple of donors. Germline loops: CDR1 MNHEY, CDR2 SVGAGI. The CDR3 length is 13 residues. Study conclusions and caveats: Only a handful of donors prevented definitive conclusions about public clonotypes.

The V call is TRBV6-5, the J call TRBJ2-5; 7 nucleotides line up with TRBD1. The DNA end is a closer match to TRBJ2-7, so the J assignment may be wrong. The sequence derives from a man younger than 35 with hepatitis C virus infection. The specimen was naive CD8+ T cells sorted from blood. The CDR3, as DNA: TGTGCCAGCAGTTACCCCGACAGGGACGAGCAGTACTTC. Protein: CASSYPDRDEQYF.